Listed below are T cell receptor beta chains from one sample, sequenced in a study of tumor-infiltrating lymphocytes in localized non-small cell lung cancer. Sequenced by immunoSEQ multiplex PCR; TCRdb stores in-frame clones only, minus some. The sample lists about 23,000 clones, around 78% occurring once. The specimen was lung tumor tissue. These receptors originate from a human donor with non-small cell lung cancer. Each CDR3 is given with its conserved first and last residue. D genes are given only for firm matches. Size values are once, few and many counts, or a class for expanded clones, and some rows have none.

size: few
D: NA
J: TRBJ2-7
V: TRBV6-1
DNA: TGTGCCAGCAGTGAAAGGATGAGTCTTTTATCCTACGAGCAGTACTTC
CDR3: CASSERMSLLSYEQYF

size: NA
D: NA
J: TRBJ1-2
V: TRBV15
DNA: TGTGCCACCAGCAGAGATGGTGTCACCACTTATGGCTACACCTTC
CDR3: CATSRDGVTTYGYTF

size: NA
D: NA
J: TRBJ2-7
V: TRBV11-3
DNA: TGTGCCAACAGCTCCCTTGGCCCCTACGAGCAGTACTTC
CDR3: CANSSLGPYEQYF

size: once
D: NA
J: TRBJ2-1
V: TRBV5-1
DNA: TGCGCCAGCAGCTTGGCTCAGGTGTTTAATGAGCAGTTCTTC
CDR3: CASSLAQVFNEQFF

size: NA
D: NA
J: TRBJ1-1
V: TRBV7-3
DNA: TGTGCCAGCAGCTTATCTCAGGGCTTCGCTGCTTTCTTT
CDR3: CASSLSQGFAAFF

size: NA
D: NA
J: TRBJ1-1
V: TRBV9
DNA: TGTGCCAGCAGCGTAGTGTCGACGAACACTGAAGCTTTCTTT
CDR3: CASSVVSTNTEAFF

size: NA
D: TRBD1
J: TRBJ1-1
V: TRBV6-5
DNA: TGTGCCAGCAGTTACACCTACGGGACAGGGGGTATTGAAGCTTTCTTT
CDR3: CASSYTYGTGGIEAFF

size: NA
D: NA
J: TRBJ1-2
V: TRBV9
DNA: TGTGCCAGCAGCGCCGGAGTGGACCCCCTCGCGGGCTACACCTTC
CDR3: CASSAGVDPLAGYTF

size: NA
D: NA
J: TRBJ1-3
V: TRBV25-1
DNA: TGTGCCAGCAGTGAAGATAGACTAACCGTAGGAAACACCATATATTTT
CDR3: CASSEDRLTVGNTIYF

size: NA
D: TRBD1
J: TRBJ2-7
V: TRBV11-3
DNA: TGTGCCAGCAGCCCTCAGGGGGTCGGCTCCTACGAGCAGTACTTC
CDR3: CASSPQGVGSYEQYF

size: NA
D: TRBD2
J: TRBJ2-3
V: TRBV6-5
DNA: TGTGCCAGCAGTTCTAGCGGGTCTACGCAGTATTTT
CDR3: CASSSSGSTQYF

size: NA
D: NA
J: TRBJ1-1
V: TRBV7-8
DNA: TGTGCCAGCAGCTTTGGACGGAACCTCCCTGAAGCTTTCTTT
CDR3: CASSFGRNLPEAFF

size: NA
D: TRBD2
J: TRBJ2-1
V: TRBV19
DNA: TGTGCCAGTACCAAACGGGGGGGCCTCAATGAGCAGTTCTTC
CDR3: CASTKRGGLNEQFF

size: NA
D: TRBD2
J: TRBJ2-1
V: TRBV5-1
DNA: TGCGCCAGCAGCTTGGTTCGCGGGGGGGCGAATGAGCAGTTCTTC
CDR3: CASSLVRGGANEQFF

size: NA
D: NA
J: TRBJ1-1
V: TRBV18
DNA: TGTGCCAGCTCACCTCGGGTTTCTGAAGCTTTCTTT
CDR3: CASSPRVSEAFF

size: NA
D: NA
J: TRBJ1-4
V: TRBV29-1
DNA: TGCAGCGCTACGGGATCAGGAACTAATGAAAAACTGTTTTTT
CDR3: CSATGSGTNEKLFF

size: NA
D: TRBD2
J: TRBJ2-1
V: TRBV30
DNA: TGTGCCTGGAGTCCCGGAAGCGGGGGGGCCAATGAGCAGTTCTTC
CDR3: CAWSPGSGGANEQFF

size: NA
D: NA
J: TRBJ2-3
V: TRBV5-1
DNA: TGCGCCAGCAGCTTGGAAGCGGGTCGGGGTACGCAGTATTTT
CDR3: CASSLEAGRGTQYF

size: once
D: NA
J: TRBJ2-1
V: TRBV13
DNA: TGTGCCAGCAGTACTTACAATGATTGGGGGGGCCGGTGGAATGAGCAGTTCTTC
CDR3: CASSTYNDWGGRWNEQFF

size: NA
D: TRBD1
J: TRBJ2-6
V: TRBV4-3
DNA: TGCGCCAGCAGCCCGGACAGGGCTTCTGGGGCCAACGTCCTGACTTTC
CDR3: CASSPDRASGANVLTF

size: NA
D: NA
J: TRBJ1-2
V: TRBV30
DNA: TGTGCCTGGAGTGTTGATGAGAACTATGGCTACACCTTC
CDR3: CAWSVDENYGYTF

size: few
D: TRBD2
J: TRBJ2-7
V: TRBV14
DNA: TGTGCCAGCAGCGCGGGACTAGCTGGGATCGGCGAGCAGTACTTC
CDR3: CASSAGLAGIGEQYF

size: NA
D: NA
J: TRBJ2-1
V: TRBV6-1
DNA: TGTGCCAGTCGATGGGACCGAAGCTCCTACAATGAGCAGTTCTTC
CDR3: CASRWDRSSYNEQFF

size: NA
D: TRBD1
J: TRBJ1-2
V: TRBV5-1
DNA: TGCGCCAGCAGCCCCGGACAGGGAGGCTATGGCTACACCTTC
CDR3: CASSPGQGGYGYTF

size: NA
D: NA
J: TRBJ1-1
V: TRBV7-8
DNA: TGTGCCAGCAGCTTCGGAACAGGGTTTGTCACTGAAGCTTTCTTT
CDR3: CASSFGTGFVTEAFF

size: NA
D: NA
J: TRBJ2-3
V: TRBV5-6
DNA: TGTGCCAGCAGCTTGAGAGATACGCAGTATTTT
CDR3: CASSLRDTQYF

size: NA
D: NA
J: TRBJ1-6
V: TRBV7-8
DNA: TGTGCCAGCAGCTTAGCATTCGGGGGTAGCTCCTATAATTCACCCCTCCACTTT
CDR3: CASSLAFGGSSYNSPLHF

size: NA
D: NA
J: TRBJ1-1
V: TRBV30
DNA: TGTGCCTGGAATCCAACGCTCACTGAAGCTTTCTTT
CDR3: CAWNPTLTEAFF

size: NA
D: TRBD1
J: TRBJ1-2
V: TRBV10-2
DNA: TGCGCCAGTGGCCGGTTGGGGACAGAGGGTGGCTACACCTTC
CDR3: CASGRLGTEGGYTF

size: once
D: TRBD1
J: TRBJ1-4
V: TRBV6-5
DNA: TGTGCCACCGCCCCGACAGGGTTGGGTGAAAAACTGTTTTTT
CDR3: CATAPTGLGEKLFF

size: NA
D: NA
J: TRBJ2-5
V: TRBV11-3
DNA: TGTGCCAGCAGTAATCGGGGGACCCAGTACTTC
CDR3: CASSNRGTQYF

size: NA
D: TRBD2
J: TRBJ2-3
V: TRBV16
DNA: TGTGCCAGCAGCCAATATAGCGGGGGGCAAGATACGCAGTATTTT
CDR3: CASSQYSGGQDTQYF

size: NA
D: TRBD1
J: TRBJ1-2
V: TRBV18
DNA: TGTGCCAGCTCCCAACAGGGGTCTTCCCCATATGGCTACACCTTC
CDR3: CASSQQGSSPYGYTF

size: NA
D: TRBD1
J: TRBJ1-2
V: TRBV18
DNA: TGTGCCAGCTCACCAAGTGACAGGGGGTATGGCTACACCTTC
CDR3: CASSPSDRGYGYTF

size: NA
D: NA
J: TRBJ2-3
V: TRBV18
DNA: TGTGCCAGCTCACCAAATAAGGGGTCAGATACGCAGTATTTT
CDR3: CASSPNKGSDTQYF

size: NA
D: NA
J: TRBJ1-2
V: TRBV19
DNA: TGTGCCAGTAGTAGCGGAAGGATCTATGGCTACACCTTC
CDR3: CASSSGRIYGYTF

size: NA
D: TRBD1
J: TRBJ2-7
V: TRBV18
DNA: TGTGCCAGCTCCGACAGGGACGAGCAGTACTTC
CDR3: CASSDRDEQYF

size: NA
D: TRBD1
J: TRBJ2-5
V: TRBV5-1
DNA: TGCGCCAGCAGCCTAGTACGACAGGGTGGGCAAGAGACCCAGTACTTC
CDR3: CASSLVRQGGQETQYF

size: NA
D: TRBD1
J: TRBJ1-4
V: TRBV7-2
DNA: TGTGCCAGCAGCTTAATCCGGGGACAGGGAACTAATGAAAAACTGTTTTTT
CDR3: CASSLIRGQGTNEKLFF

size: NA
D: NA
J: TRBJ2-3
V: TRBV9
DNA: TGTGCCAGCAGCAGCACGGTTTCTTCAGATACGCAGTATTTT
CDR3: CASSSTVSSDTQYF

size: NA
D: NA
J: TRBJ1-5
V: TRBV2
DNA: TGTGCCAGCACGAACGGAAGGCAGCCCCAGCATTTT
CDR3: CASTNGRQPQHF